This passage covers 8 T cell receptor beta chains from one sample sequenced in a study of blood T cell repertoires in COVID-19. TCRdb's table, derived via immunoSEQ multiplex PCR, lists solely in-frame clones and lacks some. The sample carries about 220,000 clones, 80% recorded once. What was sequenced was peripheral blood. The receptor source for this set is a human donor in a cohort sampled during active COVID-19.

V usage is TRBV7-9 and J usage is TRBJ1-2; possibly TRBD1 for D (6 bases). Germline V lookup: CDR1 SEHNR, CDR2 FQNEAQ (reference sequence). The V end lost 3 bases, the J end lost 3 bases, and 17 bases lay between the germline ends. The CDR3 is made up of 16 amino acids. The chain's CDR3 is CASSLERRGRHYGYTF. The CDR3 nucleotides read TGTGCCAGCAGCTTGGAGAGGCGGGGGCGGCACTATGGCTACACCTTC.

This chain connects TRBV29-1 to TRBJ1-2; no firm D call. The CDR3 has 13 residues. V lost 2 bases to trimming and J lost 8 bases, with 15 bases between them. The germline CDR1 and CDR2 sequences are SQVTM and ANQGSEA. This chain's CDR3 is CSVERQASSGYTF. The CDR3 region has the DNA TGCAGCGTTGAAAGGCAGGCCTCTTCCGGCTACACCTTC.

The rearrangement links TRBV28 to TRBJ1-1; D is possibly TRBD1 (5 bases). This CDR3 is built from 14 residues. Per the germline V gene, CDR1 is MDHEN and CDR2 is SYDVKM. The V gene lost 5 bases and the J gene lost 8 bases, with 18 bases spanning the gap. CDR3 coding DNA: TGTGCCAGCAGTGGGGCTCCGCGGCAGCAAGAAGCTTTCTTT. Residues: CASSGAPRQQEAFF.

CDR3: CAIRDRVGSPLHF. In DNA form, the CDR3 reads TGTGCCATCAGGGACAGGGTGGGTTCACCCCTCCACTTT. The chain recombines TRBV10-3 with TRBJ1-6, with 8 bases identical to TRBD1. This CDR3 contains 13 residues. Germline V CDR1 and CDR2: ENHRY, SYGVKD. The V segment lost 6 bases and the J segment 9 bases; nucleotides outside the gene matches: 4.

The rearrangement links TRBV7-8 to TRBJ2-7, with 8 bases lining up with TRBD1. The CDR3 spans 14 residues. CDR1 SGHVS and CDR2 FQNEAQ come from the germline V gene. V lost 3 bases, J lost 9 bases, and 10 bases stayed unmatched. CDR3 sequence reads: CASSFRDRTVGQYF. In DNA form, the CDR3 reads TGTGCCAGCAGCTTCCGGGACAGGACCGTCGGGCAGTACTTC. The whole variable domain, filled in from reference TRBV7-8 and TRBJ2-7, reads GAGVSQSPRYKVAKRGQDVALRCDPISGHVSLFWYQQALGQGPEFLTYFQNEAQLDKSGLPSDRFFAERPEGSVSTLKIQRTQQEDSAVYLCASSFRDRTVGQYFGPGTRLTVT.

The chain carries TRBV2 and TRBJ1-3, with TRBD1 as a possible D gene (5 bases). Germline CDR1 SNHLY, CDR2 FYNNEI. Trimming took off 5 bases at V and 1 base at J, with 15 bases between the two ends. The CDR3 spans 16 residues. CDR3: CASSLGRGESGNTIYF. CDR3 nucleotides: TGTGCCAGCAGTTTAGGACGGGGGGAGTCTGGAAACACCATATATTTT.

The gene calls are TRBV9 and TRBJ2-7; 8 bases are a match to TRBD1. CDR1 and CDR2 (germline): SGDLS, YYNGEE. The CDR3 is 15 residues long. V lost 4 bases to trimming and J lost 4 bases; unmatched junction nucleotides: 10. As DNA, the CDR3 is TGTGCCAGCAGCTTTCTCAAGGGACAGGAGTACGAGCAGTACTTC. Translating it yields CASSFLKGQEYEQYF.

Details on this clone: A much larger clone is a single base away; this may be a read error. This chain connects TRBV6-6 to TRBJ1-1; TRBD1 matches 8 bases. Germline V gene sequence: CDR1 MNHNY, CDR2 SVGAGI (reference sequence). The CDR3 spans 14 residues. The V and J ends lost 6 bases and 1 base, in that order; junction bases with no gene match: 4. CDR3 region: CASSRGQGNTEAFF. For the CDR3, the DNA is TGTGCCAGCAGCCGTGGACAGGGGAACACTGAAGCTTTCTTT.